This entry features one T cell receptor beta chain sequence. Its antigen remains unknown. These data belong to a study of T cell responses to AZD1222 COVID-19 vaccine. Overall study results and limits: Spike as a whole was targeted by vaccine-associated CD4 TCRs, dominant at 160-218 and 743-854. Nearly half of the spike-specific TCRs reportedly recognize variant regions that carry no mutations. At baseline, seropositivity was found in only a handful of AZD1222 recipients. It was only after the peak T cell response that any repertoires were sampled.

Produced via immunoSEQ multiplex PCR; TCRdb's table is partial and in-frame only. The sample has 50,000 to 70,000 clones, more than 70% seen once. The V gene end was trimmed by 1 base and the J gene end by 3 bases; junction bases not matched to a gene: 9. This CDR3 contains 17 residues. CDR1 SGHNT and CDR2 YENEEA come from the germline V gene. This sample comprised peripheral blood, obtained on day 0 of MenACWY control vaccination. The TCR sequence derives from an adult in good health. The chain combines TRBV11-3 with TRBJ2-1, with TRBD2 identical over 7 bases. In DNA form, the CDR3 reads TGTGCCAGCAGCTTAGGCGGGGGAGGTCCGGGCTACAATGAGCAGTTCTTC. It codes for CASSLGGGGPGYNEQFF. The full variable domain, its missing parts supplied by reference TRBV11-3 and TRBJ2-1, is EAGVVQSPRYKIIEKKQPVAFWCNPISGHNTLYWYLQNLGQGPELLIRYENEEAVDDSQLPKDRFSAERLKGVDSTLKIQPAELGDSAVYLCASSLGGGGPGYNEQFFGPGTRLTVL.